This is a list of T cell receptor beta chains from one sample in a study of control samples from healthy donors and cancer patients. The table came from immunoSEQ multiplex PCR; TCRdb's copy has only in-frame clones and leaves some out. This sample has about 140,000 clones; approximately 94% occur once, and the top ten carry 10% to 15%. Input material: blood. These receptors all stem from a man in his forties in good health. Each CDR3 is given with its conserved first and last residue. D genes are given only for firm matches. Rows may omit the clone size; those that give it use once, few, many or a size class.

CDR3: CSVAEAGLGEQYF
DNA: TGCAGCGTTGCGGAGGCGGGCTTAGGCGAGCAGTACTTC
D: NA
V: TRBV29-1
size: NA
J: TRBJ2-7

CDR3: CASSQGAYEQYF
DNA: TGTGCCAGTAGTCAGGGGGCCTACGAGCAGTACTTC
D: TRBD1
V: TRBV19
size: NA
J: TRBJ2-7

CDR3: CSARALGYTF
DNA: TGCAGTGCTAGAGCCCTTGGCTACACCTTC
D: NA
V: TRBV20-1
size: NA
J: TRBJ1-2

CDR3: CASSARTENEQFF
DNA: TGTGCCAGCAGCGCGAGAACGGAAAATGAGCAGTTCTTC
D: NA
V: TRBV9
size: NA
J: TRBJ2-1

CDR3: CASSMGRAGDGYEQYF
DNA: TGTGCCAGCTCGATGGGCAGGGCAGGGGATGGTTACGAGCAGTACTTC
D: NA
V: TRBV18
size: NA
J: TRBJ2-7

CDR3: CASSRIQGGEKLFF
DNA: TGTGCCAGCAGCCGGATACAGGGTGGTGAAAAACTGTTTTTT
D: NA
V: TRBV11-2
size: NA
J: TRBJ1-4

CDR3: CASSPRQGSYNSPLHF
DNA: TGTGCCAGCAGTCCCCGACAGGGATCCTATAATTCACCCCTCCACTTT
D: TRBD1
V: TRBV2
size: NA
J: TRBJ1-6

CDR3: CASSEPGRVDGYTF
DNA: TGTGCCAGCAGTGAACCGGGCAGGGTGGATGGCTACACCTTC
D: NA
V: TRBV6-1
size: NA
J: TRBJ1-2

CDR3: CASSQEIPGGSYEQYF
DNA: TGCGCCAGCAGCCAAGAGATCCCGGGGGGCTCCTACGAGCAGTACTTC
D: TRBD2
V: TRBV4-3
size: NA
J: TRBJ2-7

CDR3: CATSDYRDWQTQYF
DNA: TGTGCCACCAGTGATTACAGGGACTGGCAGACCCAGTACTTC
D: NA
V: TRBV24-1
size: once
J: TRBJ2-5

CDR3: CASRYETGGIHGYTF
DNA: TGTGCCAGCAGATACGAGACAGGGGGCATCCATGGCTACACCTTC
D: TRBD1
V: TRBV5-6
size: NA
J: TRBJ1-2

CDR3: CASSVGHSNQPQHF
DNA: TGTGCCAGCAGCGTAGGGCACAGCAATCAGCCCCAGCATTTT
D: NA
V: TRBV9
size: NA
J: TRBJ1-5

CDR3: CSAGPLETQYF
DNA: TGCAGTGCTGGGCCGTTGGAGACCCAGTACTTC
D: NA
V: TRBV20-1
size: NA
J: TRBJ2-5

CDR3: CASSLGDSHNQPQHF
DNA: TGCGCCAGCAGCTTGGGGGACAGCCACAATCAGCCCCAGCATTTT
D: TRBD1
V: TRBV5-1
size: NA
J: TRBJ1-5

CDR3: CASSEGPTNEKLFF
DNA: TGTGCCAGCAGTGAAGGGCCAACTAATGAAAAACTGTTTTTT
D: NA
V: TRBV6-1
size: NA
J: TRBJ1-4

CDR3: CASSQDIGPGGNTEAFF
DNA: TGTGCCAGCAGCCAAGATATCGGGCCAGGGGGGAACACTGAAGCTTTCTTT
D: TRBD1
V: TRBV3-1/TRBV3-2
size: few
J: TRBJ1-1

CDR3: CASSQDVSSYNEQFF
DNA: TGCGCCAGCAGCCAAGACGTTAGCTCCTACAATGAGCAGTTCTTC
D: NA
V: TRBV4-1
size: NA
J: TRBJ2-1